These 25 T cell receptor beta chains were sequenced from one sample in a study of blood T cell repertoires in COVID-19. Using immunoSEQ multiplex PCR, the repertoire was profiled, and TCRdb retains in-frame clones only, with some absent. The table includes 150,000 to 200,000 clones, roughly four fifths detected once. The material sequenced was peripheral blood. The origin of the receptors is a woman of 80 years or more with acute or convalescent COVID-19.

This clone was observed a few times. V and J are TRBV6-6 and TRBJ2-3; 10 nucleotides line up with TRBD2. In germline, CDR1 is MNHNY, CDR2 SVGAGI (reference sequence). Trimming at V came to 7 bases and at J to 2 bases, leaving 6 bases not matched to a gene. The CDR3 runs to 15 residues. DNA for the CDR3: TGTGCCAGCATTATAGCGGGGGGCCCCACAGATACGCAGTATTTT. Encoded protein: CASIIAGGPTDTQYF.

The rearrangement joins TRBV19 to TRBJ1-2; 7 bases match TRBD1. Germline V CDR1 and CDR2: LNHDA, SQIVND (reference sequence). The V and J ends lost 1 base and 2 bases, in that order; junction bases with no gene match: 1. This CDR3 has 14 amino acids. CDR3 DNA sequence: TGTGCCAGTAGTATAGCGACAGGGAACTATGGCTACACCTTC. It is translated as CASSIATGNYGYTF.

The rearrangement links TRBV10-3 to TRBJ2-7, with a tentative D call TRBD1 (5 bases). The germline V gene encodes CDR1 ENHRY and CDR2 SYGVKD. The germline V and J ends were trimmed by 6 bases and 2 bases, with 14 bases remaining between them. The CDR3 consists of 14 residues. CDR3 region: CAIRRQITTYEQYF. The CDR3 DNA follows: TGTGCCATCAGGCGACAGATCACAACCTACGAGCAGTACTTC.

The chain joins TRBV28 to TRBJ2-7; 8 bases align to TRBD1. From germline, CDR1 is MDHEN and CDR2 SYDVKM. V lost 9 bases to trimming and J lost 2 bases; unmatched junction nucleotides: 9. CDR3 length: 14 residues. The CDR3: CASSGQGSPYEQYF. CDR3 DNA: TGTGCCAGTTCCGGACAGGGATCACCCTACGAGCAGTACTTC.

The CDR3 loop is CAISVEGYEQYF. CDR3 sequence (DNA): TGTGCCATCAGTGTTGAGGGCTACGAGCAGTACTTC. The chain employs TRBV10-3 and TRBJ2-7; perhaps TRBD2 as D (5 bases). Germline V gene lookup returns CDR1 ENHRY and CDR2 SYGVKD. The CDR3 consists of 12 residues. Trimming pared 4 bases from V and 3 bases from J, leaving 7 bases between.

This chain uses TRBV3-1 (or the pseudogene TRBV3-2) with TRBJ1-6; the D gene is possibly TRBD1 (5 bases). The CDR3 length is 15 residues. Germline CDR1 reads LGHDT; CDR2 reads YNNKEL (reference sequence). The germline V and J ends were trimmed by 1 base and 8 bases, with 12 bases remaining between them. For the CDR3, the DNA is TGTGCCAGCAGCCAAGTTGCTGGGGCCCATTCACCCCTCCACTTT. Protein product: CASSQVAGAHSPLHF.

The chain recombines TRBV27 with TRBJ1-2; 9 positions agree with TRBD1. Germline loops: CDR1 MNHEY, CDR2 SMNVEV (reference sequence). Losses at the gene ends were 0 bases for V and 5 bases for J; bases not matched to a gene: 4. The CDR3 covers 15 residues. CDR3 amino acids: CASSLSGQGFYGYTF. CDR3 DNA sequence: TGTGCCAGCAGTTTATCTGGACAGGGGTTTTATGGCTACACCTTC.

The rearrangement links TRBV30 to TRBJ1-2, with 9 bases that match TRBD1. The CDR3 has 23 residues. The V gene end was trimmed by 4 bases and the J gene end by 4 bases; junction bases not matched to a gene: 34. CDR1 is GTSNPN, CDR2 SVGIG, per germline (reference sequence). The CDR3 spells CAWMLAVGTGPPLGPLRGYGYTF. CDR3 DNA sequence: TGTGCCTGGATGTTGGCCGTTGGGACAGGGCCTCCATTAGGACCCCTACGAGGCTATGGCTACACCTTC.

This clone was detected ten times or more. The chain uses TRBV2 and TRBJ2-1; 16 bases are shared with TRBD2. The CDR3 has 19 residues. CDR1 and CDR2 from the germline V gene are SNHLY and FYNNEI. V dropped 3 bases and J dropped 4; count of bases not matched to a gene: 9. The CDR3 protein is CASSDVGLAGGKGYNEQFF. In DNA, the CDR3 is TGTGCCAGCAGTGATGTGGGACTAGCGGGGGGGAAAGGGTACAATGAGCAGTTCTTC.

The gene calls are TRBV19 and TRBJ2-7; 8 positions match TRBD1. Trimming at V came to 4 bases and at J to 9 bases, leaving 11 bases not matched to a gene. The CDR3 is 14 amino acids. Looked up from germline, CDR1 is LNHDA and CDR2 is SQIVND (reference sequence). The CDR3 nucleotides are TGTGCCAGTAGTACTAAAGGGGGACAGGCGGGGCAGTACTTC. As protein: CASSTKGGQAGQYF.

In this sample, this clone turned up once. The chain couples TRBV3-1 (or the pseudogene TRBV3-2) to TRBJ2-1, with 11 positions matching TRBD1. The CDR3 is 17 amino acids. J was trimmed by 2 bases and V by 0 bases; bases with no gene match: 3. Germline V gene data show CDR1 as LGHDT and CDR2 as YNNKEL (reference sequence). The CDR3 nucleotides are TGTGCCAGCAGCCAAGAGAGGACAGGGGGCGCCTACAATGAGCAGTTCTTC. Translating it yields CASSQERTGGAYNEQFF.

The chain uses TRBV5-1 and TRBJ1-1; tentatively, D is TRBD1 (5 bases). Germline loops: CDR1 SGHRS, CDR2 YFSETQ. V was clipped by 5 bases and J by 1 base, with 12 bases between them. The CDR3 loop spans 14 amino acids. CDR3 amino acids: CASSSDSANTEAFF. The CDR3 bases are TGCGCCAGCAGTTCCGACAGCGCGAACACTGAAGCTTTCTTT.

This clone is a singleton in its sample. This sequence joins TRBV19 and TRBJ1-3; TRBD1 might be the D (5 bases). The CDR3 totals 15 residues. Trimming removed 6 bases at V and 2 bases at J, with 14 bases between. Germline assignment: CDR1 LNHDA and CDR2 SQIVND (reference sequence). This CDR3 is CASRHVGGTGNTIYF. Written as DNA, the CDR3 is TGTGCCAGTAGACACGTCGGGGGGACTGGAAACACCATATATTTT.

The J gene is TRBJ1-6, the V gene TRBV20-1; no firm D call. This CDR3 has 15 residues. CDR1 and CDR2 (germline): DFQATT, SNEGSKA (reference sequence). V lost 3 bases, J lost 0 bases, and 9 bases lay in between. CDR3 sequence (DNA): TGCAGTGCTAGTGTAGGGAGCTCCTATAATTCACCCCTCCACTTT. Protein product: CSASVGSSYNSPLHF.

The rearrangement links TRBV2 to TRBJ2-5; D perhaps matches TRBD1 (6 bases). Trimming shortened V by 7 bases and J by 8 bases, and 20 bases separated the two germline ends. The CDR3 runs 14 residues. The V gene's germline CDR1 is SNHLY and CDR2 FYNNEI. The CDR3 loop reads CASKASRGPGTQYF. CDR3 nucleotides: TGTGCCAGCAAGGCCAGCAGGGGCCCAGGTACCCAGTACTTC.

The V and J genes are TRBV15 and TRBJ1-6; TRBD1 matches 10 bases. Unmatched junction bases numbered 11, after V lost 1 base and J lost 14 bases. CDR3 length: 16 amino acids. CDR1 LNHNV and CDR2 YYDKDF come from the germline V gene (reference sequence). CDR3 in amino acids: CATSRGGQGPHRALHF. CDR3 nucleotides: TGTGCCACCAGCAGAGGGGGACAGGGGCCGCATCGGGCCCTCCACTTT.

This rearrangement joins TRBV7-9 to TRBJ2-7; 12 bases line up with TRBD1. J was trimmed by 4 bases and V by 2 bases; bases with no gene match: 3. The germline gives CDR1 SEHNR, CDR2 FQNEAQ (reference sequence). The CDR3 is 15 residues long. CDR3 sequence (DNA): TGTGCCAGCAGCTTAACGGGACAGGGGGCGTACGAGCAGTACTTC. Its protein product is CASSLTGQGAYEQYF.

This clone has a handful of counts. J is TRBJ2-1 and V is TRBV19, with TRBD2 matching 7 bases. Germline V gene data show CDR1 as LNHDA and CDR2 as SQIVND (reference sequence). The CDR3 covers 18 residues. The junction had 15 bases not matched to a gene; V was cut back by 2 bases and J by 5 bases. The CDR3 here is CASSINGAGAPLDNEQFF. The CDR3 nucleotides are TGTGCCAGTAGTATAAATGGGGCGGGAGCCCCTCTTGACAATGAGCAGTTCTTC.

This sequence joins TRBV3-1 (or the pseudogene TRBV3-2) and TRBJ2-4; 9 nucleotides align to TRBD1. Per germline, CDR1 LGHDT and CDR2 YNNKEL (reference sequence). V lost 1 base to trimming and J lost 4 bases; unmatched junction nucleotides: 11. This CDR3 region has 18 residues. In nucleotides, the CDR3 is TGTGCCAGCAGCCAAGGGACAGGGGCCCTCTCTGGAAAAAACATTCAGTACTTC. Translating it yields CASSQGTGALSGKNIQYF.

The CDR3 DNA reads as TGTGCCAGCAGGCGCGAGACAGGGAGTAACTATGGCTACACCTTC. Translation gives CASRRETGSNYGYTF. The J gene is TRBJ1-2, the V gene TRBV2; 7 nucleotides line up with TRBD1. Trimming cost V 6 bases and J 1 base; bases outside gene matches: 8. The CDR3 covers 15 residues. From germline, CDR1 is SNHLY and CDR2 FYNNEI.

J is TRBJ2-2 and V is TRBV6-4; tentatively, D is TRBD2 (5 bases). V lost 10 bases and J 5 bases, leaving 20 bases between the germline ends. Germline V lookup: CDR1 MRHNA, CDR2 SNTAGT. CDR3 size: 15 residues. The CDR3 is CATIFLGEGTGELFF. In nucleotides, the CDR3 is TGTGCCACCATCTTTTTGGGAGAAGGAACCGGGGAGCTGTTTTTT.

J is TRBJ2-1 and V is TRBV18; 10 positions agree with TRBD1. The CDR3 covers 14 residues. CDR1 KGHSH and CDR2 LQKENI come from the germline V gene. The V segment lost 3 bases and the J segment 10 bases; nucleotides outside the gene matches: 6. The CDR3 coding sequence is TGTGCCAGCTCACCCCGGGACAGGGGTGTGGAGCAGTTCTTC. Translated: CASSPRDRGVEQFF.

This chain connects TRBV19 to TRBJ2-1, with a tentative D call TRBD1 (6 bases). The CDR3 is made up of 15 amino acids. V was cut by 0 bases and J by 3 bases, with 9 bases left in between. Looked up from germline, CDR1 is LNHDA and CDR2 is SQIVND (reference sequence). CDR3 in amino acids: CASSIDRGRYNEQFF. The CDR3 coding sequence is TGTGCCAGTAGTATAGACAGGGGCCGCTACAATGAGCAGTTCTTC.

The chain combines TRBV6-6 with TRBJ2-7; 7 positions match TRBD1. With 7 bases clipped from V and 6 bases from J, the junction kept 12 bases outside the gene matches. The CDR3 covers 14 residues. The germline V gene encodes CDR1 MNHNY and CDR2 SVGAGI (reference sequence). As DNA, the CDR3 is TGTGCCAGCACCCATCAGGACAGGTTCTCCGAGCAGTACTTC. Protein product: CASTHQDRFSEQYF.

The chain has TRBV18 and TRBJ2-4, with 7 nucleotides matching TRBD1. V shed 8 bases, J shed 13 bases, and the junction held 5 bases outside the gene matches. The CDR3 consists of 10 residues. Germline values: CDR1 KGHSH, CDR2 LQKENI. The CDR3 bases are TGTGCCAGCGCCGGGACAGTGCAGTACTTC. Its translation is CASAGTVQYF.